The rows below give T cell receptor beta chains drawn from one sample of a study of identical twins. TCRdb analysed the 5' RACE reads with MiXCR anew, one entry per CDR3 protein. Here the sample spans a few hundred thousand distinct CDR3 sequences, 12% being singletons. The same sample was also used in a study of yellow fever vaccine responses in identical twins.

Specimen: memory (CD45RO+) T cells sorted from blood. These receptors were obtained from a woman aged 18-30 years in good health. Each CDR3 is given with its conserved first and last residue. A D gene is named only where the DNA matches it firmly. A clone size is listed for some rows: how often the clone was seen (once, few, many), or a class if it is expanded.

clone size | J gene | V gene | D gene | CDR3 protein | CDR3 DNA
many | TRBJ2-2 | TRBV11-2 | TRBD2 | CASSLRGGTGELFF | TGTGCCAGCAGCTTACGGGGGGGCACCGGGGAGCTGTTTTTT
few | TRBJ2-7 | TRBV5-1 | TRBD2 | CASSLGRGSGISYEQYF | TGCGCCAGCAGCTTGGGCAGAGGAAGCGGGATTTCCTACGAGCAGTACTTC
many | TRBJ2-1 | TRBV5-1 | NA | CASSSLEGNEQFF | TGCGCCAGCAGCTCTCTCGAGGGCAATGAGCAGTTCTTC
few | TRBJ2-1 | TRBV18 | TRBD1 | CASARQGLNEQFF | TGTGCCAGCGCTAGACAGGGCCTCAATGAGCAGTTCTTC
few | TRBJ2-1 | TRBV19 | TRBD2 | CASRAFSGAPNEQFF | TGTGCCAGTAGGGCTTTTAGCGGGGCCCCCAATGAGCAGTTCTTC
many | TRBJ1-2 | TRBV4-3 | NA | CASSQDLAGSHGYTF | TGCGCCAGCAGCCAAGATCTAGCGGGCAGTCATGGCTACACCTTC
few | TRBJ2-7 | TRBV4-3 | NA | CASSQGEEGRQYF | TGCGCCAGCAGCCAAGGAGAGGAAGGGCGGCAGTACTTC
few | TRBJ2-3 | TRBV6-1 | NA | CASSEATGSPSTQYF | TGTGCCAGCAGTGAAGCAACTGGATCCCCCAGCACGCAGTATTTT
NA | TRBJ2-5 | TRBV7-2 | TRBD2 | CASSRSGGKTQYF | TGTGCCAGCAGCCGGAGCGGGGGAAAGACCCAGTACTTC
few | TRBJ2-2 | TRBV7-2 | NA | CASRQGGNTGELFF | TGTGCCAGCCGTCAGGGGGGCAACACCGGGGAGCTGTTTTTT
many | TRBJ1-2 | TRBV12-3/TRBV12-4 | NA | CASRPQNLGYTF | TGTGCCAGCAGGCCGCAGAACCTGGGCTACACCTTC
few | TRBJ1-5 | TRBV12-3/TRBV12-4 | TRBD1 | CASTPQGVGNQPQHF | TGTGCCAGCACCCCCCAGGGGGTAGGGAATCAGCCCCAGCATTTT
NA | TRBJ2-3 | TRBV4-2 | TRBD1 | CASSQTGTGLTDTQYF | TGTGCCAGCAGCCAAACCGGGACAGGGCTTACAGATACGCAGTATTTT
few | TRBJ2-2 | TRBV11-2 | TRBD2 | CASGIAGVAGELFF | TGTGCCAGCGGGATAGCGGGAGTGGCCGGGGAGCTGTTTTTT
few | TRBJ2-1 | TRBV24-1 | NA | CATSVGTKGTMSQFF | TGTGCCACCAGTGTCGGGACTAAAGGGACAATGTCGCAGTTCTTC
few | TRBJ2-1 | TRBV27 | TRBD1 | CASTMKGQRHNNEQFF | TGTGCCAGCACCATGAAGGGACAGAGGCACAACAATGAGCAGTTCTTC
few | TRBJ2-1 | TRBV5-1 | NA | CASSLGLKGQGEQFF | TGCGCCAGCAGCTTGGGGTTGAAGGGGCAGGGTGAGCAGTTCTTC
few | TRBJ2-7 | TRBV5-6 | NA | CASSQTGSSYEQYF | TGTGCCAGCAGCCAGACAGGTAGCTCCTACGAGCAGTACTTC
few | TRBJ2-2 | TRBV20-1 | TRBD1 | CSARDYGQGNTGELFF | TGCAGTGCTAGAGACTATGGACAGGGGAACACCGGGGAGCTGTTTTTT
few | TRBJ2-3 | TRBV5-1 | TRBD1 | CASRGRGLTDTQYF | TGCGCCAGCAGGGGCAGGGGGCTAACAGATACGCAGTATTTT
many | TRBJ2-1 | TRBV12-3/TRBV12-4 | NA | CASSLGDWSGKDEQFF | TGTGCCAGCAGTTTAGGGGACTGGAGCGGAAAGGATGAGCAGTTCTTC
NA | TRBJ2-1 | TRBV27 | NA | CASSTIEAYNEQFF | TGTGCCAGCAGTACTATCGAGGCCTACAATGAGCAGTTCTTC
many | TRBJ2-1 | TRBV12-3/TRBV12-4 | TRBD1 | CAFSLLDRGSRVNDNEQFF | TGTGCCTTCAGTTTGCTAGACAGGGGGAGCCGGGTAAACGACAATGAGCAGTTCTTC
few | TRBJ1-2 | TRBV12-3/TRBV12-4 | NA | CASSLRPDYGYTF | TGTGCCAGCAGTTTGAGACCTGACTATGGCTACACCTTC
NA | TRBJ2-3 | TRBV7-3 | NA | CASSLNRNTQYF | TGTGCCAGCAGCTTAAACCGGAATACGCAGTATTTT
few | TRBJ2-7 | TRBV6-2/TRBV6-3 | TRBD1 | CASSIQTGDYEQYF | TGTGCCAGCAGCATCCAGACAGGGGACTACGAGCAGTACTTC
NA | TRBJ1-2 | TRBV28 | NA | CASTTGAVLYGYTF | TGTGCCAGCACTACTGGGGCGGTCCTCTATGGCTACACCTTC
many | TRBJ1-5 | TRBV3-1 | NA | CASSPGWDQPQHF | TGTGCCAGCAGCCCCGGCTGGGATCAGCCCCAGCATTTT
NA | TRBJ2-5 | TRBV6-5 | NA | CASSYSAFGPLQETQYF | TGTGCCAGCAGTTACTCTGCTTTCGGGCCCCTCCAAGAGACCCAGTACTTC
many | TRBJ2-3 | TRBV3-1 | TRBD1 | CASSQDPGQTDTQYF | TGTGCCAGCAGCCAAGACCCGGGACAGACAGATACGCAGTATTTT
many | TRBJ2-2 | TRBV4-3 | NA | CASSQLDGELFF | TGCGCCAGCAGCCAACTGGACGGGGAGCTGTTTTTT
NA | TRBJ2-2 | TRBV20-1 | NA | CSARDADREGSGELFF | TGCAGTGCTAGAGACGCAGACAGGGAGGGGAGCGGGGAGCTGTTTTTT
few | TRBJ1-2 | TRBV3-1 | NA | CASSQGSRREYGYTF | TGTGCCAGCAGCCAAGGGTCCCGCAGGGAGTATGGCTACACCTTC
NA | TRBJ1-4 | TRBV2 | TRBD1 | CASTGTVNEKLFF | TGTGCCAGTACCGGGACAGTTAATGAAAAACTGTTTTTT
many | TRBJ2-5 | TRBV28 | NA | CASSLAARETQYF | TGTGCCAGCAGTTTGGCCGCCAGAGAGACCCAGTACTTC
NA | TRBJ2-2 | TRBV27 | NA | CASSTTGASNTGELFF | TGTGCCAGCAGTACTACCGGGGCCTCGAACACCGGGGAGCTGTTTTTT
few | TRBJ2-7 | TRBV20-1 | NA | CSARGVFPAGHEDYEQYF | TGCAGTGCTAGAGGTGTTTTCCCGGCGGGACATGAGGATTACGAGCAGTACTTC
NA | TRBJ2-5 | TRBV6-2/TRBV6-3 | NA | CASMAGFFQETQYF | TGTGCCAGCATGGCAGGATTTTTCCAAGAGACCCAGTACTTC
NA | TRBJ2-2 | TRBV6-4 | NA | CASSDGGSGELFF | TGTGCCAGCAGTGATGGGGGATCCGGGGAGCTGTTTTTT
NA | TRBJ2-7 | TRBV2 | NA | CAWRILYEQYF | TGTGCCTGGAGAATACTCTACGAGCAGTACTTC
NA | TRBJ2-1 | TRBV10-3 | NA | CANARQGGHNEQFF | TGTGCCAACGCCCGGCAGGGTGGCCACAATGAGCAGTTCTTC
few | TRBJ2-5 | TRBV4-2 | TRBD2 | CASSQDTAGEQETQYF | TGTGCCAGCAGCCAAGATACAGCGGGAGAGCAAGAGACCCAGTACTTC
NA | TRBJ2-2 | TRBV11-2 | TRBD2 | CASSLRSGRGTGELFF | TGTGCCAGCAGCTTACGATCCGGGAGGGGGACCGGGGAGCTGTTTTTT
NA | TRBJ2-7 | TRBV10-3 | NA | CAISEAGGRTYEQYF | TGTGCCATCAGTGAGGCGGGTGGCAGAACTTACGAGCAGTACTTC
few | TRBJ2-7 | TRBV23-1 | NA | CASSLSLPGTYEQYF | TGCGCCAGCAGTCTAAGTCTCCCGGGAACCTACGAGCAGTACTTC
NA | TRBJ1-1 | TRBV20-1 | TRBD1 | CSASPPGQRAEAFF | TGCAGTGCATCGCCCCCGGGACAGAGGGCTGAAGCTTTCTTT